The sequence of this T cell receptor (beta chain) was determined in a study of cytomegalovirus exposure and HLA in healthy donors. Primers included in the PCR were 60 Vbeta and 13 Jbeta primers. The table came from immunoSEQ multiplex PCR; TCRdb's copy has only in-frame clones and leaves some out. The repertoire holds approximately 150,000 clones, with just over 75% as singletons. The V and J ends lost 8 bases and 3 bases, in that order; junction bases with no gene match: 3. Germline V gene sequence: CDR1 MNHEY, CDR2 SMNVEV (reference sequence). There are 13 residues in the CDR3. This receptor was identified in a woman aged 25 to 39 in good health and CMV-seropositive. The V gene is TRBV27, the J gene TRBJ1-4, with 7 bases aligning to TRBD1. The sample consisted of PBMCs. The DNA of the CDR3 is TGTGCCAGCCGGGACAGCGCTAATGAAAAACTGTTTTTT. This gives the protein CASRDSANEKLFF. The full variable domain, rest sourced from reference TRBV27 and TRBJ1-4, is EAQVTQNPRYLITVTGKKLTVTCSQNMNHEYMSWYRQDPGLGLRQIYYSMNVEVTDKGDVPEGYKVSRKEKRNFPLILESPSPNQTSLYFCASRDSANEKLFFGSGTQLSVL.